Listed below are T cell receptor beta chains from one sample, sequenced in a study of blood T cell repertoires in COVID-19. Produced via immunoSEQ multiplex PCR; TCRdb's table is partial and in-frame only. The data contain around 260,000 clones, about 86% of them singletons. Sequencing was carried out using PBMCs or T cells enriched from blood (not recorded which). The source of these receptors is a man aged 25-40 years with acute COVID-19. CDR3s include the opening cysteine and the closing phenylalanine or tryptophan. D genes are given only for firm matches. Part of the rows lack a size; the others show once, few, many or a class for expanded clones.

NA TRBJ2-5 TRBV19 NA CASSPLAGKETQYF TGTGCCAGTAGTCCCCTCGCGGGAAAAGAGACCCAGTACTTC
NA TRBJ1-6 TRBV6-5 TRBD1 CASSWDRGDESPLHF TGTGCCAGCAGTTGGGACAGGGGAGACGAATCACCCCTCCACTTT
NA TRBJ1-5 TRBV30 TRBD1 CAWSWTGLQPQHF TGTGCCTGGAGCTGGACAGGGCTTCAGCCCCAGCATTTT
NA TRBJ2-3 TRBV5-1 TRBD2 CASSFSGRAEDTQYF TGTGCCAGCAGCTTCAGCGGGAGGGCCGAAGATACGCAGTATTTT
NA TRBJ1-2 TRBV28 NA CASLLGRGYTF TGTGCCAGCCTACTGGGCCGGGGCTACACCTTC
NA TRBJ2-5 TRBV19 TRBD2 CASKESGGPQETQYF TGTGCCAGTAAGGAGAGCGGGGGGCCTCAAGAGACCCAGTACTTC
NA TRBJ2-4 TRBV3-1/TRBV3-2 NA CASSQGGRLENIQYF TGTGCCAGCAGCCAAGGAGGGAGGTTGGAAAACATTCAGTACTTC
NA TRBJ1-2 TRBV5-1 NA CASSSGTTQGGYTF TGCGCCAGCAGCTCCGGGACAACCCAAGGCGGCTACACCTTC
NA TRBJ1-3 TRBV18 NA CASQTGNSGNTIYF TGTGCCAGCCAAACAGGGAACTCTGGAAACACCATATATTTT
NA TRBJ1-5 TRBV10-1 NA CASSDPVQPQHF TGCGCCAGCAGTGATCCGGTTCAGCCCCAGCATTTT
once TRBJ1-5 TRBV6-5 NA CASSKDRRNQPQHF TGTGCCAGCAGTAAGGACAGAAGAAATCAGCCCCAGCATTTT
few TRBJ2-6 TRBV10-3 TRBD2 CAIRSGGAGRSGANVLTF TGTGCCATCAGGAGCGGGGGGGCTGGAAGGTCTGGGGCCAACGTCCTGACTTTC
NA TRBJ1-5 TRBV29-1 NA CSVELQGGGNQPQHF TGCAGCGTTGAACTGCAGGGCGGAGGCAATCAGCCCCAGCATTTT
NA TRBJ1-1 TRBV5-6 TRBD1 CASSLGPRGVGTEAFF TGTGCCAGCAGCTTGGGGCCCAGGGGGGTGGGCACTGAAGCTTTCTTT
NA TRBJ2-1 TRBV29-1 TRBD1 CSGTGDYNEQFF TGCAGCGGAACAGGGGACTACAATGAGCAGTTCTTC
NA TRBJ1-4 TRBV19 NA CASTDGTRQGEKLFF TGTGCCAGTACCGACGGGACTCGACAAGGGGAAAAACTGTTTTTT
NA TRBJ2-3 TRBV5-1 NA CASSYYRSSGDTQYF TGCGCCAGCAGCTATTACAGGTCGTCCGGAGATACGCAGTATTTT
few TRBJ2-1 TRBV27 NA CASIPGQPYNEQFF TGTGCCAGCATTCCGGGACAACCCTACAATGAGCAGTTCTTC
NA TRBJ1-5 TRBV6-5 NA CASKPRQDYQPQHF TGTGCCAGCAAGCCAAGACAGGATTATCAGCCCCAGCATTTT
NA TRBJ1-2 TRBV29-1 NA CSVEGGQRDYGYTF TGCAGCGTTGAAGGGGGCCAGAGAGACTATGGCTACACCTTC
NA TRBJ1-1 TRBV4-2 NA CASSQHLDRNTEAFF TGTGCCAGCAGCCAGCACTTGGACAGGAACACTGAAGCTTTCTTT
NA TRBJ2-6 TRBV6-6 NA CASSSRSSGANVLTF TGTGCCAGCAGTTCCAGAAGCTCTGGGGCCAACGTCCTGACTTTC
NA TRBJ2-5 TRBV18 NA CASSPQGRPNQETQYF TGTGCCAGCTCACCTCAGGGGCGCCCGAACCAAGAGACCCAGTACTTC
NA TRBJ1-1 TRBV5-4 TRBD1 CASSLLAGGTEAFF TGTGCCAGCAGCTTGTTGGCAGGGGGCACTGAAGCTTTCTTT
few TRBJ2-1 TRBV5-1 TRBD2 CASSLGLVIWDEQFF TGCGCCAGCAGCTTAGGACTAGTAATATGGGATGAGCAGTTCTTC
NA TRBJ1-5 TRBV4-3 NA CASSQDNQGYQPQHF TGCGCCAGCAGCCAAGATAACCAGGGATATCAGCCCCAGCATTTT
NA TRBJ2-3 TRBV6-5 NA CASRRTGEVDTQYF TGTGCCAGCAGACGGACTGGGGAGGTAGATACGCAGTATTTT
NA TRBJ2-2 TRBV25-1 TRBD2 CASTSGGLAGLRPGELFF TGTGCCAGCACCTCAGGGGGACTAGCGGGATTAAGGCCCGGGGAGCTGTTTTTT
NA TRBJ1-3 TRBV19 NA CASSEAGNTIYF TGTGCCAGCAGTGAGGCTGGAAACACCATATATTTT
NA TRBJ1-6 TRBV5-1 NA CASSMAGRADSPLHF TGTGCCAGCAGCATGGCTGGCAGGGCGGATTCACCCCTCCACTTT
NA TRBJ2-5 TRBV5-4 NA CASSPRPGTVGGETQYF TGTGCCAGCAGCCCCCGACCTGGGACAGTAGGAGGGGAGACCCAGTACTTC
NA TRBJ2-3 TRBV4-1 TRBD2 CASSWEGVDAQYF TGCGCCAGCAGCTGGGAGGGAGTAGATGCGCAGTATTTT
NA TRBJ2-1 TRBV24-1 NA CATSDRGGITYNEQFF TGTGCCACCAGTGATAGGGGGGGGATAACCTACAATGAGCAGTTCTTC
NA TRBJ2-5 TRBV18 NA CASSPPLQETQYF TGTGCCAGCTCACCACCCCTCCAAGAGACCCAGTACTTC
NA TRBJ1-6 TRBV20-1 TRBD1 CSASGTGGIHF TGCAGTGCTTCTGGGACAGGTGGAATCCACTTT
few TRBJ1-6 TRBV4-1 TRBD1 CASTPGTGGLNSPLHF TGCGCCAGCACCCCTGGGACAGGGGGACTAAATTCACCCCTCCACTTT
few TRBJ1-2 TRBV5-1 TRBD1 CASSLEGQGPYGYTF TGCGCCAGCAGCTTGGAGGGACAGGGACCATATGGCTACACCTTC
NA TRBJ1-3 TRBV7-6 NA CASSLAGVGNTIYF TGTGCCAGCAGCTTAGCGGGAGTTGGAAACACCATATATTTT
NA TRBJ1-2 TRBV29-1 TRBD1 CSVGKTGGYGYTF TGCAGCGTGGGGAAGACAGGGGGCTATGGCTACACCTTC
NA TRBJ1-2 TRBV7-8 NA CASSLEGPRGYTF TGTGCCAGCAGCTTAGAGGGGCCCCGGGGCTACACCTTC
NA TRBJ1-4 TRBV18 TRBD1 CASSQGQSGVNEKLFF TGTGCCAGCTCACAGGGACAGTCCGGGGTTAATGAAAAACTGTTTTTT
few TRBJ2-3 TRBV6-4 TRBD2 CASSLSGGGGTDTQYF TGTGCCAGCAGTCTCAGCGGGGGCGGGGGCACAGATACGCAGTATTTT
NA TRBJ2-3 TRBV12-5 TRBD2 CASGLSEGLAGFTDTQYF TGTGCTAGTGGTTTATCGGAGGGACTAGCGGGGTTCACAGATACGCAGTATTTT
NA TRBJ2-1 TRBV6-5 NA CASDAPQSYNEQFF TGTGCCAGCGATGCGCCTCAATCCTACAATGAGCAGTTCTTC
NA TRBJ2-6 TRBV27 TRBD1 CASSGPTGVMTF TGTGCCAGCAGTGGCCCGACAGGGGTTATGACTTTC
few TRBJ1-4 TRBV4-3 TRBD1 CASSPPGTGGEKLFF TGCGCCAGCAGCCCCCCGGGGACAGGGGGGGAAAAACTGTTTTTT
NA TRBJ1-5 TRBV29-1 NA CSAGGLAGQPQHF TGCAGCGCTGGCGGACTGGCGGGGCAGCCCCAGCATTTT
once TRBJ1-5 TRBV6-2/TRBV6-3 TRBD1 CASSSRDRVSGQPQHF TGTGCCAGCAGTAGCCGGGACAGGGTCTCGGGTCAGCCCCAGCATTTT
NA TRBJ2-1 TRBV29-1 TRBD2 CSVEGQGLPYNEQFF TGCAGCGTTGAAGGGCAGGGACTACCCTACAATGAGCAGTTCTTC
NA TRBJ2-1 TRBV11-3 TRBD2 CASTSGGRYSYNEQFF TGTGCCAGCACCTCTGGCGGGAGGTACTCCTACAATGAGCAGTTCTTC
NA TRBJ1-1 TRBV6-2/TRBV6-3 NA CASSFPFSSNGAFF TGTGCCAGCAGTTTCCCGTTCAGTTCCAACGGGGCTTTCTTT
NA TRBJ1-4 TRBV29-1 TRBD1 CSVGGTGGEKLFF TGCAGCGTTGGAGGGACAGGGGGCGAAAAACTGTTTTTT
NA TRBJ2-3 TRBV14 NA CASSQVSGFDEDTQYF TGTGCCAGCAGCCAAGTATCAGGGTTCGATGAAGATACGCAGTATTTT